The clone carrying this T cell receptor (beta chain) was picked up a small number of times. The antigen remains undetermined. Trimming pared 5 bases from V and 1 base from J, leaving 14 bases between. From germline, CDR1 is SGHAT and CDR2 FQNNGV. There are 16 residues in the CDR3. These data originate in a study of T cell repertoires in cytomegalovirus infection. As for the study in general: Public TCR beta signatures indicated both CMV infection and matching HLA type.

TCRdb reprocessed the reads with MiXCR, giving one entry per CDR3 protein. The table includes about 360,000 distinct CDR3 sequences, 15% to 20% detected once. Broader study findings: Identification of carriers of CMV plus the relevant HLA was performed using cumulative public TCR beta family frequency. In two of eight donors, the top clonotype was HLA-C-restricted CMV-specific.

Sequenced: PBMCs. The rearrangement uses TRBV11-2 and TRBJ2-2; a possible D gene is TRBD2 (6 bases). The receptor was derived from a human donor in good health (CMV status not recorded). Some clones in this sample may be carry-over from other donors' samples. The CDR3 sequence is CASSLAQRVNTGELFF. CDR3 nucleotides: TGTGCCAGCAGCCTCGCCCAGCGGGTGAACACCGGGGAGCTGTTTTTT.